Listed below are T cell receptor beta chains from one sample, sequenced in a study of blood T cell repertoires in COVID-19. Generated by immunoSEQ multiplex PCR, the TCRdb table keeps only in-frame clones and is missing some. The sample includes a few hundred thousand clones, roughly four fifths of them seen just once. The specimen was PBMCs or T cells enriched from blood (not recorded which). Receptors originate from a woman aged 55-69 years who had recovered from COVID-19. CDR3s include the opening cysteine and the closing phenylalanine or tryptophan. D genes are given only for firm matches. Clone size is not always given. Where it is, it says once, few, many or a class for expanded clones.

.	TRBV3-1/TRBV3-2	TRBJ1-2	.	CASSPRDIPNYGYTF	TGTGCCAGCAGCCCCCGGGACATTCCTAACTATGGCTACACCTTC
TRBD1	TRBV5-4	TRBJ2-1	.	CASRSGTGDPYNEQFF	TGTGCCAGCAGAAGTGGGACAGGGGATCCCTACAATGAGCAGTTCTTC
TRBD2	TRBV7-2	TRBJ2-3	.	CASSPSGGVGPDTQYF	TGTGCCAGCAGCCCTAGCGGGGGGGTGGGCCCAGATACGCAGTATTTT
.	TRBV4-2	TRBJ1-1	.	CASSPLGPGRTEAFF	TGTGCCAGCAGCCCGTTGGGGCCGGGTCGGACTGAAGCTTTCTTT
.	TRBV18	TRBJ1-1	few	CASSPGGEGTEAFF	TGTGCCAGCTCACCAGGGGGGGAGGGCACTGAAGCTTTCTTT
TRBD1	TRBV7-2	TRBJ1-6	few	CASSLRTGRNNSPLHF	TGTGCCAGCAGCCTCCGGACAGGGAGGAATAATTCACCCCTCCACTTT
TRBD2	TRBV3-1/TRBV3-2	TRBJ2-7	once	CASTRTSGTHEQYF	TGTGCCAGCACCAGGACTAGCGGGACCCACGAGCAGTACTTC
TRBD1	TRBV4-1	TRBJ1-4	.	CASSQPGQDEKLFF	TGCGCCAGCAGCCAACCGGGACAGGATGAAAAACTGTTTTTT
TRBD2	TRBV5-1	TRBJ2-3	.	CASSPGLAGVTDTQYF	TGCGCCAGCAGCCCCGGACTAGCGGGAGTGACAGATACGCAGTATTTT
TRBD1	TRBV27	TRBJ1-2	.	CASSPGTETVYGYTF	TGTGCCAGCAGTCCCGGGACAGAGACCGTCTATGGCTACACCTTC
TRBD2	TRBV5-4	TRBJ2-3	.	CASSLRVAGTTDTQYF	TGTGCCAGCAGCTTGAGGGTAGCGGGGACCACAGATACGCAGTATTTT
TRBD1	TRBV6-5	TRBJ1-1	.	CASSSARQGEAFF	TGTGCCAGCAGTTCCGCGAGACAGGGTGAAGCTTTCTTT
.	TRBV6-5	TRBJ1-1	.	CASSYGQWGREAFF	TGTGCCAGCAGTTACGGTCAGTGGGGGCGGGAAGCTTTCTTT
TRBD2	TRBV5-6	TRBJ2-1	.	CASSPGLAGANEQFF	TGTGCCAGCAGCCCGGGACTAGCGGGAGCCAATGAGCAGTTCTTC
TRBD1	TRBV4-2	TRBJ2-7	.	CASSQGTGDEQYF	TGTGCCAGCAGCCAAGGGACAGGGGACGAGCAGTACTTC
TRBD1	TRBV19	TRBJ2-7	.	CASSTQGAYEQYF	TGTGCCAGTAGTACCCAGGGGGCCTACGAGCAGTACTTC
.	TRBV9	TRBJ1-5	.	CASSVDGTSNQPQHF	TGTGCCAGCAGCGTAGATGGCACTAGCAATCAGCCCCAGCATTTT
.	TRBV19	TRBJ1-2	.	CASSTRSYGYTF	TGTGCCAGTAGCACAAGATCCTATGGCTACACCTTC
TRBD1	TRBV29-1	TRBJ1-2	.	CSFGGQNYGYTF	TGCAGCTTTGGGGGACAGAACTATGGCTACACCTTC
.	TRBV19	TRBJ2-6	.	CASTFGSSGANVLTF	TGTGCCAGTACCTTCGGGAGCTCTGGGGCCAACGTCCTGACTTTC
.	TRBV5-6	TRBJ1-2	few	CASSLGGPADNYGYTF	TGTGCCAGCAGCTTGGGAGGGCCGGCCGATAACTATGGCTACACCTTC
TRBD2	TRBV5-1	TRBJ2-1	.	CASSFTGLAGGSGEQFF	TGCGCCAGCAGCTTTACCGGACTAGCGGGAGGGTCAGGGGAGCAGTTCTTC
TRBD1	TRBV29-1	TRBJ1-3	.	CSAMTRTGPGNTIYF	TGCAGCGCGATGACGAGGACAGGGCCTGGAAACACCATATATTTT
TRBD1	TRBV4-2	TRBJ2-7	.	CASSQSLGGYDEQYF	TGTGCCAGCAGCCAATCCTTAGGGGGCTATGACGAGCAGTACTTC
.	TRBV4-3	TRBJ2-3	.	CASSQEVGRGTDTQYF	TGCGCCAGCAGCCAAGAGGTTGGGCGGGGTACAGATACGCAGTATTTT
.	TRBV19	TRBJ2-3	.	CASTLDGGAYPSHSTDTQYF	TGTGCCAGCACCCTTGATGGGGGGGCTTATCCAAGCCATAGCACAGATACGCAGTATTTT
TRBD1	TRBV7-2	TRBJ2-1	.	CASREQGVEQFF	TGTGCCAGCCGAGAACAGGGGGTCGAGCAGTTCTTC
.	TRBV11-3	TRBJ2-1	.	CASSPGGTYNEQFF	TGTGCCAGCAGCCCCGGGGGTACCTACAATGAGCAGTTCTTC
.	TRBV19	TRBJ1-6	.	CASSQGTNSPLHF	TGTGCCAGTAGTCAGGGGACAAATTCACCCCTCCACTTT
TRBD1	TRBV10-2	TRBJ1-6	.	CASKSSGTENSPLHF	TGCGCCAGCAAATCGTCCGGGACAGAGAATTCACCCCTCCACTTT
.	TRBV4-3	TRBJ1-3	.	CASSQVQDGNTIYF	TGCGCCAGCAGCCAAGTCCAGGATGGAAACACCATATATTTT
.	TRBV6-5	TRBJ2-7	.	CASSRTSSYEQYF	TGTGCCAGCAGCCGTACTAGCTCCTACGAGCAGTACTTC
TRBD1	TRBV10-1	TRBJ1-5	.	CARFRQGTGEPQHF	TGCGCCAGATTCAGACAGGGGACCGGGGAGCCCCAGCATTTT
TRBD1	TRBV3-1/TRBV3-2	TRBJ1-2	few	CASSQADRARGYTF	TGTGCCAGCAGCCAGGCCGACAGGGCTCGGGGCTACACCTTC
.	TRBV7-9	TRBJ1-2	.	CASTQDRNYGYTF	TGTGCCAGCACCCAAGACAGGAATTATGGCTACACCTTC
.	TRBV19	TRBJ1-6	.	CASRENNSPLHF	TGTGCCTCCCGGGAAAATAATTCACCCCTCCACTTT
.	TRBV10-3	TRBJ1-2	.	CAISAGYGYTF	TGTGCCATCAGCGCAGGATATGGCTACACCTTC
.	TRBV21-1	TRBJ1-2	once	CASSHQARVGGYTF	TGTGCCAGCAGCCACCAAGCGCGGGTGGGTGGCTACACCTTC
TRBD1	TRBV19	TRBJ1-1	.	CASGQGLNTEAFF	TGTGCCAGTGGACAGGGCTTGAACACTGAAGCTTTCTTT
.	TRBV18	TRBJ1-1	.	CASSTDRNTEAFF	TGTGCCAGCTCAACGGACAGAAACACTGAAGCTTTCTTT
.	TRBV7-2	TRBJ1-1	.	CASSLVAGARPVVNTEAFF	TGTGCCAGCAGCTTAGTTGCGGGAGCCCGCCCGGTCGTGAACACTGAAGCTTTCTTT
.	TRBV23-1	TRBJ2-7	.	CASSPGHHEQYF	TGCGCCAGCAGTCCGGGTCACCACGAGCAGTACTTC
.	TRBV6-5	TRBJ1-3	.	CACRGGNTIYF	TGTGCCTGCCGGGGTGGAAACACCATATATTTT
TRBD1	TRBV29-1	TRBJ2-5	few	CSDRQGETQYF	TGCAGCGACCGACAGGGGGAGACCCAGTACTTC
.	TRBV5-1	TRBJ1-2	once	CASSSPSRGIGGYTF	TGCGCCAGCAGCTCCCCCTCCCGGGGGATAGGAGGCTACACCTTC
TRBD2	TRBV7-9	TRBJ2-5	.	CASSSRGLAGGGETQYF	TGTGCCAGCAGCTCCCGTGGGCTAGCGGGGGGCGGGGAGACCCAGTACTTC
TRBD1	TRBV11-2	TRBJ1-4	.	CASSFQGGQPNEKLFF	TGTGCCAGCAGCTTTCAGGGGGGACAGCCTAATGAAAAACTGTTTTTT
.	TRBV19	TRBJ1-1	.	CASSINGMNTEAFF	TGTGCCAGTAGTATTAATGGCATGAACACTGAAGCTTTCTTT
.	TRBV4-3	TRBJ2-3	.	CASSQGGGRATDTQYF	TGCGCCAGCAGCCAAGGGGGGGGCCGAGCAACAGATACGCAGTATTTT
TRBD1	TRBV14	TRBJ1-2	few	CASSQDLGQGYYGYTF	TGTGCCAGCAGCCAAGATCTAGGACAGGGGTACTATGGCTACACCTTC